This T cell receptor (beta chain) stems from a study of blood T cell repertoires in COVID-19. At the level of the study: T cells, B-cell-depleted T cells, or PBMCs provided the cDNA or gDNA that served as material.

In the authors' methods: Estimated nucleated cell counts came from reference gene primer amplification. Data came from immunoSEQ multiplex PCR; TCRdb stores just in-frame clones and leaves some out. V and J calls and clone size are those listed in that table; D and trimming were worked out from the DNA. This table holds around 230,000 clones, about four fifths found once. V lost 0 bases to trimming and J lost 2 bases; unmatched junction nucleotides: 4. CDR3 length equals 15 residues. Per germline, CDR1 SGHNT and CDR2 YYREEE (reference sequence). The chain couples TRBV5-4 to TRBJ2-5; the match to TRBD1 covers 7 bases. The material sequenced was peripheral blood. This clonotype was sampled from a woman older than 75 with acute or convalescent COVID-19. This CDR3 is CASSLATGRQETQYF. The CDR3 bases are TGTGCCAGCAGCTTGGCGACAGGGCGGCAAGAGACCCAGTACTTC. The full variable domain, its missing parts supplied by reference TRBV5-4 and TRBJ2-5, is ETGVTQSPTHLIKTRGQQVTLRCSSQSGHNTVSWYQQALGQGPQFIFQYYREEENGRGNFPPRFSGLQFPNYSSELNVNALELDDSALYLCASSLATGRQETQYFGPGTRLLVL.